This T cell receptor (beta chain) was found in a study of molecular identifiers for immune sequencing clone quantification. Looking at the study overall: The replicate experiment used RNA from around 20,000 or 99,000 naive CD8 cells. This RNA was split into five aliquots, and four of them were sequenced. Study conclusions and caveats: Beyond 20 RNA copies, clones held over 98% of effector molecules, compared with under 1% in naive cells.

Sorted naive CD8 T cells, about 20,000 to 1,100,000, were sequenced from 10%, 30% or 50% RNA. There are a few counts of this clonotype. Its antigen is unidentified. The junction shows a germline mismatch at one end, possibly a read error. One entry per CDR3 protein, called by TCRdb with MiXCR from the PCR reads. The sample contains around 460,000 distinct CDR3 sequences, roughly 23% of which appear only once. This clonotype originated in a human donor in good health. Some libraries in this study had Jurkat cell RNA spiked in. Sequenced input: naive CD8+ T cells from blood, with Jurkat cell RNA spiked in. Described subset: FACS-sorted CD8+CD4-CCR7+CD45RA+ naive T cells.

CDR3: CASSLGTGGNTEAFF. CDR3 DNA sequence: TGTGCCAGCAGCCTAGGGACAGGGGGTAACACTGAAGCTTTCTTT. The rearrangement uses TRBV13 and TRBJ1-1; 11 nucleotides line up with TRBD1. The CDR3 has 15 residues. Germline V gene sequence: CDR1 PRHDT, CDR2 FYEKMQ (reference sequence). Variable domain in full (rest from reference TRBV13 and TRBJ1-1): AAGVIQSPRHLIKEKRETATLKCYPIPRHDTVYWYQQGPGQDPQFLISFYEKMQSDKGSIPDRFSAQQFSDYHSELNMSSLELGDSALYFCASSLGTGGNTEAFFGQGTRLTVV.